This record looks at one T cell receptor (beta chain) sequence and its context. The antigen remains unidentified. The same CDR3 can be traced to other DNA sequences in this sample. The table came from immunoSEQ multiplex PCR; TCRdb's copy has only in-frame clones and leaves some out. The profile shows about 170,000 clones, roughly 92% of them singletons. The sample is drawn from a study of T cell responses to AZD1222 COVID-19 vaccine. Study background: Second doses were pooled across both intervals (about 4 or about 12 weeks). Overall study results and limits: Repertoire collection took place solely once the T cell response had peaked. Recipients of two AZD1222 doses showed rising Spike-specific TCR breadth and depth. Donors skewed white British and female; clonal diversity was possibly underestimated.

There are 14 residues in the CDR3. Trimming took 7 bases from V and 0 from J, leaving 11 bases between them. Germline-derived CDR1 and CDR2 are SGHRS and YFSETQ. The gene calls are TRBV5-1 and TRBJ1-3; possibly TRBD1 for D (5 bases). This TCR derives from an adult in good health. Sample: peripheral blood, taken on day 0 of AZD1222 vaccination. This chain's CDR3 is CASRSGGSGNTIYF. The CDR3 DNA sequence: TGCGCCAGCCGTTCTGGGGGCTCTGGAAACACCATATATTTT.